The 30 T cell receptor beta chains listed next were all sequenced from one sample in a study of T cells in Graves' hyperthyroidism and ophthalmopathy. Researchers took RNA transcripts and amplified the TCR beta CDR3 regions from them. The TCR CDR3 was amplified in a first-round RT-PCR using the HTBI primer set. TCRdb re-derived calls from the multiplex PCR reads in MiXCR, one entry per CDR3 protein. The table has under 550,000 distinct CDR3 sequences, approximately 14% seen once; the top ten hold approximately 5.8%. Material: blood. The origin of the receptors is a woman aged 18-29 years with Graves' hyperthyroidism.

This rearrangement joins TRBV30 to TRBJ2-5; 7 bases map to TRBD1. Germline V lookup: CDR1 GTSNPN, CDR2 SVGIG (reference sequence). This CDR3 is 13 amino acids long. After removal of 0 bases from V and 5 bases from J, the junction contained 3 bases not matched to a gene. For the CDR3, the DNA is TGTGCCTGGAGTGTAGACAGGGTGGAGACCCAGTACTTC. It codes for CAWSVDRVETQYF.

The V and J genes are TRBV7-2 and TRBJ2-5; the D gene is possibly TRBD2 (6 bases). This CDR3 has 15 amino acids. Deletions cut 2 bases from V and 2 bases from J, with 12 bases between. Germline V lookup: CDR1 SGHTA, CDR2 FQGNSA. CDR3 residues: CASSLQVAAQETQYF. The CDR3 DNA sequence: TGTGCCAGCAGCTTACAGGTAGCGGCACAAGAGACCCAGTACTTC. Full variable domain (outside the CDR3, taken from reference TRBV7-2 and TRBJ2-5): GAGVSQSPSNKVTEKGKDVELRCDPISGHTALYWYRQSLGQGLEFLIYFQGNSAPDKSGLPSDRFSAERTGGSVSTLTIQRTQQEDSAVYLCASSLQVAAQETQYFGPGTRLLVL.

Concerning this clonotype itself: Mismatch with germline at one junction end may stem from a read error. This sequence joins TRBV6-1 and TRBJ2-7; weak D call: TRBD2 (5 bases). From germline, CDR1 is MNHNS and CDR2 SASEGT. The CDR3 has 13 amino acids. CDR3 bases: TGTGCCAGCAGAGAAGCGGCCACCTACGAGCAGCACTTC. Its translation is CASREAATYEQHF.

This chain connects TRBV20-1 to TRBJ1-6; no firm D call. Trimming took off 5 bases at V and 15 bases at J, with 14 bases between the two ends. From germline, CDR1 is DFQATT and CDR2 SNEGSKA (reference sequence). The CDR3 is 11 residues long. CDR3 DNA sequence: TGCAGTGCTTCATTGCTGGGAGGCCTCCACTTT. This codes for CSASLLGGLHF.

This clonotype has ten or more counts. CDR3 nucleotide sequence: TGTGCCAGCTTGTACAGGGGGCGGTTCGGGGAGACCCAGTACTTC. Translated: CASLYRGRFGETQYF. The V and J genes are TRBV3-1 and TRBJ2-5; 9 bases align to TRBD1. The length of the CDR3 is 15 residues. J gave up 5 bases and V 8 bases, and 12 bases lay outside the gene matches. Germline-derived CDR1 and CDR2 are LGHDT and YNNKEL (reference sequence).

The chain employs TRBV19 and TRBJ1-1, with D unresolved. Germline V gives CDR1 LNHDA, CDR2 SQIVND (reference sequence). The CDR3 sequence is 14 residues long. V was pared by 5 bases and J by 1 base, with 11 bases between. CDR3 protein: CASSVQQRNTEAFF. CDR3 coding DNA: TGTGCCAGTAGTGTTCAACAGAGGAACACTGAAGCTTTCTTT.

This clonotype was counted at least ten times. The CDR3 here is CASGDSYTDTQYF. CDR3 DNA sequence: TGTGCCAGCGGGGACTCCTACACAGATACGCAGTATTTT. This chain uses TRBV28 with TRBJ2-3, with a weak D call TRBD2 (6 bases). The CDR3 loop spans 13 amino acids. Germline V gene lookup returns CDR1 MDHEN and CDR2 SYDVKM. The V gene lost 8 bases and the J gene lost 2 bases, with 11 bases spanning the gap. The variable domain in full, with the rest retrieved from reference TRBV28 and TRBJ2-3, is DVKVTQSSRYLVKRTGEKVFLECVQDMDHENMFWYRQDPGLGLRLIYFSYDVKMKEKGDIPEGYSVSREKKERFSLILESASTNQTSMYLCASGDSYTDTQYFGPGTRLTVL.

This clonotype was recorded many times. The chain carries TRBV6-1 and TRBJ2-7; 8 bases are a match to TRBD1. This CDR3 spans 14 amino acids. V lost 5 bases to trimming and J lost 5 bases; unmatched junction nucleotides: 8. Germline CDR1 is MNHNS and CDR2 is SASEGT. CDR3 in DNA: TGTGCCAGCAGTCTGAGCAGGGGGCAAAACGAGCAGTACTTC. This codes for CASSLSRGQNEQYF.

V and J are TRBV28 and TRBJ1-1; D call uncertain. Germline CDR1 reads MDHEN; CDR2 reads SYDVKM. The CDR3 has 14 amino acids. V was clipped by 2 bases and J by 1 base, with 8 bases between them. The CDR3 spells CASSLGVRNTEAFF. In nucleotides, the CDR3 is TGTGCCAGCAGTTTAGGAGTGAGGAACACTGAAGCTTTCTTT.

This clonotype was observed at least ten times. A junction boundary mismatches the germline segment, possibly from a read error. The V gene is TRBV20-1, the J gene TRBJ2-1; TRBD1 matches at 11 bases. The CDR3 runs 15 residues. Germline V gene sequence: CDR1 DFQATT, CDR2 SNEGSKA (reference sequence). The CDR3 loop reads CSAKSGTGGQNEQFF. In DNA, the CDR3 is TGCAGCGCTAAGAGTGGGACAGGGGGTCAAAATGAGCAGTTCTTC.

The V gene is TRBV29-1, the J gene TRBJ1-5; D gene unclear. The length of the CDR3 is 14 residues. CDR1 is SQVTM, CDR2 ANQGSEA, per germline. V lost 7 bases to trimming and J lost 0 bases, with 13 bases between them. CDR3 amino acids: CSEDGSYSNQPQHF. CDR3 nucleotide sequence: TGCAGCGAGGACGGCTCCTATAGCAATCAGCCCCAGCATTTT.

This clonotype was picked up a small number of times. This CDR3 reads CASSRGGITDTQYF. In DNA form, the CDR3 reads TGCGCCAGCAGCAGGGGGGGGATCACAGATACGCAGTATTTT. The rearrangement joins TRBV10-2 to TRBJ2-3; D could derive from TRBD1 or TRBD2 (7 bases each). The CDR3 is 14 amino acids. Germline values: CDR1 WSHSY, CDR2 SAAADI. V dropped 6 bases and J dropped 2 bases, with 12 bases sitting between them.

The chain has TRBV3-1 and TRBJ2-4; D not resolved. The CDR3 has 14 residues. Trimming removed 6 bases from V and 0 bases from J, with 9 bases in between. Germline CDR1 is LGHDT and CDR2 is YNNKEL (reference sequence). CDR3 loop: CASSGGLAKNIQYF. The CDR3 region has the DNA TGTGCCAGCAGTGGCGGATTAGCCAAAAACATTCAGTACTTC.

This clonotype came up many times. The chain couples TRBV6-5 to TRBJ2-6; D may be TRBD1 (6 bases). V lost 4 bases to trimming and J lost 4 bases, with 11 bases between them. In germline, CDR1 is MNHEY, CDR2 SVGAGI. The CDR3 runs to 15 residues. CDR3 DNA: TGTGCCAGCAGTTTACAGGGAACCGGGGCCAACGTCCTGACTTTC. The encoded protein is CASSLQGTGANVLTF.

This clonotype was observed a handful of times. The CDR3 spells CAWSKGADSNQPQHF. As DNA, the CDR3 is TGTGCCTGGAGTAAAGGGGCAGATAGCAATCAGCCCCAGCATTTT. The rearrangement links TRBV30 to TRBJ1-5, with D maybe TRBD1 (5 bases). The length of the CDR3 is 15 residues. V lost 2 bases, J lost 0 bases, and 11 bases lay in between. CDR1 and CDR2 (germline): GTSNPN, SVGIG (reference sequence).

This clonotype was counted between two and nine times. V is TRBV9 and J is TRBJ1-1; 7 positions agree with TRBD1. The junction had 12 bases not matched to a gene; V was cut back by 4 bases and J by 3 bases. Germline loops: CDR1 SGDLS, CDR2 YYNGEE. The CDR3 totals 16 residues. The CDR3 region has the DNA TGTGCCAGCAGCCCCGAGGGGGCAGGGAGGTACACTGAAGCTTTCTTT. It translates to CASSPEGAGRYTEAFF.

This clonotype was counted many times. The V call is TRBV12-3 or TRBV12-4, the J call TRBJ1-5; 12 positions agree with TRBD1. V lost 3 bases to trimming and J lost 5 bases; unmatched junction nucleotides: 8. The CDR3 has 17 residues. CDR3 DNA: TGTGCCAGCAGTTTCTGGTTAGGGACAGGGGGCTATCAGCCCCAGCATTTT. It codes for CASSFWLGTGGYQPQHF.

This chain joins TRBV19 and TRBJ2-7; 14 bases align to TRBD2. Germline CDR1 and CDR2: LNHDA and SQIVND (reference sequence). The CDR3 runs 15 residues. J lost 7 bases, V lost 8 bases, and 10 bases had no gene match. For the CDR3, the DNA is TGTGCCAGTGGAGAGACGGGACTAGCGGGAGAAGAGCAGTACTTC. Protein product: CASGETGLAGEEQYF. Complete variable domain (other parts from reference TRBV19 and TRBJ2-7): DGGITQSPKYLFRKEGQNVTLSCEQNLNHDAMYWYRQDPGQGLRLIYYSQIVNDFQKGDIAEGYSVSREKKESFPLTVTSAQKNPTAFYLCASGETGLAGEEQYFGPGTRLTVT.

This clonotype was seen ten or more times. This rearrangement joins TRBV28 to TRBJ2-1; 9 bases fit TRBD2. Losses at the gene ends were 6 bases for V and 8 bases for J; bases not matched to a gene: 11. This CDR3 spans 15 amino acids. CDR1 is MDHEN, CDR2 SYDVKM, per germline. The CDR3: CASSQLQAGGDEQFF. The DNA of the CDR3 is TGTGCCAGCAGCCAACTTCAGGCGGGAGGGGATGAGCAGTTCTTC. Full variable domain (outside the CDR3, taken from reference TRBV28 and TRBJ2-1): DVKVTQSSRYLVKRTGEKVFLECVQDMDHENMFWYRQDPGLGLRLIYFSYDVKMKEKGDIPEGYSVSREKKERFSLILESASTNQTSMYLCASSQLQAGGDEQFFGPGTRLTVL.

This chain uses TRBV5-8 with TRBJ2-1; 13 nucleotides line up with TRBD2. V lost 6 bases and J lost 7; bases outside the gene matches: 4. Germline lookup yields CDR1 SGHTS and CDR2 YDEGEE. CDR3 length: 14 residues. CDR3 nucleotides: TGTGCCAGCACCCAGACTAGCGGGAGGAATGAGCAGTTCTTC. Translation: CASTQTSGRNEQFF.

CDR3 sequence reads: CAISGTSGTSNEQFF. The CDR3 bases are TGTGCCATCAGCGGAACTAGCGGGACGTCTAATGAGCAGTTCTTC. The chain links TRBV10-3 to TRBJ2-1, with 10 bases lining up with TRBD2. Germline V gives CDR1 ENHRY, CDR2 SYGVKD. Unmatched junction bases numbered 9, after V lost 6 bases and J lost 7 bases. There are 15 residues in the CDR3.

The chain employs TRBV9 and TRBJ2-3; D may be TRBD1 (6 bases). This CDR3 spans 14 amino acids. Trimming cost V 3 bases and J 0 bases, with 8 bases left between them. Germline-derived CDR1 and CDR2 are SGDLS and YYNGEE. CDR3 sequence: CASSDQGSTDTQYF. For the CDR3, the DNA is TGTGCCAGCAGCGATCAGGGGAGCACAGATACGCAGTATTTT.

Ten or more counts support this clonotype. V gene TRBV6-6 combines with J gene TRBJ2-2; no firm D call. V was trimmed by 0 bases and J by 0 bases, leaving 8 bases between them. Germline V gene lookup returns CDR1 MNHNY and CDR2 SVGAGI (reference sequence). The CDR3 extends over 16 amino acids. CDR3 region: CASSYSSQANTGELFF. The CDR3 coding sequence is TGTGCCAGCAGTTACTCGTCCCAGGCGAACACCGGGGAGCTGTTTTTT.

Regarding this clonotype: Given a much more abundant clone one base away, this may be a read error. J is TRBJ2-7 and V is TRBV27, with 9 bases fitting TRBD2. V lost 8 bases and J lost 4; bases outside the gene matches: 6. This CDR3 region has 13 residues. Germline loops: CDR1 MNHEY, CDR2 SMNVEV (reference sequence). CDR3 coding DNA: TGTGCCAGCGGCGCTAGCGGGAAATACGAGCAGTACTTC. Protein product: CASGASGKYEQYF.

J is TRBJ2-5 and V is TRBV7-6; a possible D gene is TRBD2 (7 bases). CDR1 and CDR2 (germline): SGHVS, FNYEAQ. There are 15 residues in the CDR3. Trimming took off 4 bases at V and 2 bases at J, with 14 bases between the two ends. This CDR3 is CASSSDKGGQETQYF. The DNA for the CDR3 is TGTGCCAGCAGCTCGGACAAGGGGGGGCAAGAGACCCAGTACTTC.

At least ten counts were recorded for this clonotype. This chain joins TRBV6-1 and TRBJ1-5; TRBD1 aligns across 9 bases. V lost 6 bases and J lost 2; bases outside the gene matches: 2. CDR3 length: 14 residues. Germline CDR1 reads MNHNS; CDR2 reads SASEGT. CDR3 in DNA: TGTGCCAGCAGGAGGACAGGGGGCAATCAGCCCCAGCATTTT. Protein: CASRRTGGNQPQHF.

This clonotype appeared many times. The chain links TRBV28 to TRBJ2-2, with TRBD2 identical over 7 bases. Trimming cost V 5 bases and J 4 bases; bases outside gene matches: 4. The CDR3 runs 14 residues. In germline, CDR1 is MDHEN, CDR2 SYDVKM. The CDR3 DNA reads as TGTGCCAGCAGTGGGGACTACATCACCGGGGAGCTGTTTTTT. As protein: CASSGDYITGELFF.

Only a few counts were recorded for this clonotype. V gene TRBV9 combines with J gene TRBJ2-3; D not certain. This CDR3 spans 12 amino acids. Trimming cost V 0 bases and J 3 bases, with 2 bases left between them. The germline V gene has CDR1 SGDLS and CDR2 YYNGEE. The CDR3 coding sequence is TGTGCCAGCAGCGTAGCGACAGATACGCAGTATTTT. Translated, it gives CASSVATDTQYF.

This clonotype was recorded at least ten times. The chain combines TRBV12-3 or TRBV12-4 with TRBJ2-7, with D perhaps being TRBD1 or TRBD2 (5 bases each). This CDR3 is built from 16 residues. Deletions cut 1 base from V and 0 bases from J, with 13 bases between. The CDR3 spells CASSLVAGRGSYEQYF. CDR3 in DNA: TGTGCCAGCAGTTTAGTTGCAGGGAGAGGCTCCTACGAGCAGTACTTC.

This clonotype was seen at least ten times. V and J are TRBV3-1 and TRBJ2-4; 14 bases align to TRBD2. The CDR3 extends over 17 amino acids. Trimming at V came to 6 bases and at J to 6 bases, leaving 10 bases not matched to a gene. CDR1 and CDR2 from the germline V gene are LGHDT and YNNKEL (reference sequence). The CDR3 DNA is TGTGCCAGCAGTCCCGGACTAGCGGGAGGTTGGGGAAACATTCAGTACTTC. Translated, it gives CASSPGLAGGWGNIQYF.